This TCR beta chain was recovered during a study of early T cells in non-severe SARS-CoV-2 infection. From the 5' RACE reads, TCRdb called clonotypes with MiXCR, one entry per CDR3 protein. The profile covers some 62,000 distinct CDR3 sequences, with 8.8% appearing a single time and under 15% taken by the ten largest. This CDR3 is 15 amino acids long. Germline V gene data show CDR1 as LNHDA and CDR2 as SQIVND (reference sequence). V shed 5 bases, J shed 9 bases, and the junction held 6 bases outside the gene matches. In its sample, this clonotype was seen a few times. This receptor was identified in an adult who was a healthcare worker with PCR-confirmed SARS-CoV-2 infection or an uninfected control (not recorded which). The chain is built from TRBV19 and TRBJ2-1, with 14 bases that match TRBD2. Sample: whole blood, taken at baseline. In nucleotides, the CDR3 is TGTGCCAGTAGTCTGGGACTAGCGGGAGAAAGTGAGCAGTTCTTC. It codes for CASSLGLAGESEQFF.